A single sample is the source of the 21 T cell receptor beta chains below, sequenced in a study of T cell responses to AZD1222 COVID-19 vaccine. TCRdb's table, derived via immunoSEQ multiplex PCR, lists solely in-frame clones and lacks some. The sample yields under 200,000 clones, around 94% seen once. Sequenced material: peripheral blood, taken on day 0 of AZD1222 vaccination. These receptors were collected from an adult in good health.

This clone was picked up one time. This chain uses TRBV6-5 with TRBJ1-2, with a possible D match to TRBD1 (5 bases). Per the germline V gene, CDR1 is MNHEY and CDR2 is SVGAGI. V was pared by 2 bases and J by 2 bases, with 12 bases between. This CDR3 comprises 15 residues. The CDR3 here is CASSYGGTGNYGYTF. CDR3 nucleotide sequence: TGTGCCAGCAGTTACGGGGGGACGGGAAACTATGGCTACACCTTC.

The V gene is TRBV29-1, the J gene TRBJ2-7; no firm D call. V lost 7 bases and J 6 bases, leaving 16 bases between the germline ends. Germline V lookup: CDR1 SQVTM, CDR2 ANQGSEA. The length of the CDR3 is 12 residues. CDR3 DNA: TGCAGCGCGGGCCCTCTTCGGAGCGAGCAGTACTTC. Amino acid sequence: CSAGPLRSEQYF.

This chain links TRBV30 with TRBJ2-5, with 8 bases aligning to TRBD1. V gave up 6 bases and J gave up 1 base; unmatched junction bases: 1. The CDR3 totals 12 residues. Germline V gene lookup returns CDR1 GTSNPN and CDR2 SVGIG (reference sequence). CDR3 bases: TGTGCCTGTACAGGGGGCCAAGAGACCCAGTACTTC. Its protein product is CACTGGQETQYF.

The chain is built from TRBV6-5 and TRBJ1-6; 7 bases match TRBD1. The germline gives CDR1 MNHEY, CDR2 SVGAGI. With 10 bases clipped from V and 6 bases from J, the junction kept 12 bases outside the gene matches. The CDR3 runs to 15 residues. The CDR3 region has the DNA TGTGCCACGACGACCCAGGGGGAAACTAATTCACCCCTCCACTTT. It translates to CATTTQGETNSPLHF.

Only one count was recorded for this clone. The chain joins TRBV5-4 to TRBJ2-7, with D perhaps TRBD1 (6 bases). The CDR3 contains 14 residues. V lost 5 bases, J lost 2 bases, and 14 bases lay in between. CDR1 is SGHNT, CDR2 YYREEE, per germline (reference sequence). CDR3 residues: CASSLGQSPYEQYF. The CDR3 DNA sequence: TGTGCCAGCAGTCTCGGACAGAGTCCCTACGAGCAGTACTTC.

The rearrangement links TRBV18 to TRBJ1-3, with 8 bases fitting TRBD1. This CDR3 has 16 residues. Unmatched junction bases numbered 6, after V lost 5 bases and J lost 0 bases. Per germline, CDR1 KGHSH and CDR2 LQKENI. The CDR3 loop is CASSTLDRASGNTIYF. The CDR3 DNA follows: TGTGCCAGCTCAACTTTGGACAGGGCCTCTGGAAACACCATATATTTT. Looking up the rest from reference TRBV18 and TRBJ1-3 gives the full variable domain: NAGVMQNPRHLVRRRGQEARLRCSPMKGHSHVYWYRQLPEEGLKFMVYLQKENIIDESGMPKERFSAEFPKEGPSILRIQQVVRGDSAAYFCASSTLDRASGNTIYFGEGSWLTVV.

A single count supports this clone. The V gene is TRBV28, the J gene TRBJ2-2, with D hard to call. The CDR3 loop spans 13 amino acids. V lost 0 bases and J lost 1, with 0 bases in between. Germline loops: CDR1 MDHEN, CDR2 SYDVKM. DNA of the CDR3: TGTGCCAGCAGTTTATGGAACACCGGGGAGCTGTTTTTT. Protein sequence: CASSLWNTGELFF. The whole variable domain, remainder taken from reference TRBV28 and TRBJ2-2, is DVKVTQSSRYLVKRTGEKVFLECVQDMDHENMFWYRQDPGLGLRLIYFSYDVKMKEKGDIPEGYSVSREKKERFSLILESASTNQTSMYLCASSLWNTGELFFGEGSRLTVL.

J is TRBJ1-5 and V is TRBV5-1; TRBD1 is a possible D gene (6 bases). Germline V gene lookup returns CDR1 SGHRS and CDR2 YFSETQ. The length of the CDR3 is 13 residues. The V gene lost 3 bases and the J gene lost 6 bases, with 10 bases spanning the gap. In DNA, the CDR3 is TGCGCCAGCAGCTGGGAACAGGGTCAGCCCCAGCATTTT. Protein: CASSWEQGQPQHF.

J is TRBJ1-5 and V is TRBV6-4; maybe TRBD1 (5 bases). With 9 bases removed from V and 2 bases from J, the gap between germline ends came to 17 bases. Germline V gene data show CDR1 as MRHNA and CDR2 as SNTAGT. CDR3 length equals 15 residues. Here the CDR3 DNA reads TGTGCCAGAAGGGACCTCCCCGAGGGCAATCAGCCCCAGCATTTT. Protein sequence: CARRDLPEGNQPQHF.

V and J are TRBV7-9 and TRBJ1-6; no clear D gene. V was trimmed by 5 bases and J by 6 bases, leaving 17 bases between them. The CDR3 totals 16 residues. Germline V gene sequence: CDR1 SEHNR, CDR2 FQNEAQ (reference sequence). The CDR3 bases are TGTGCCAGCAGCGAGACCGGGCACACCTCTAATTCACCCCTCCACTTT. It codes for CASSETGHTSNSPLHF.

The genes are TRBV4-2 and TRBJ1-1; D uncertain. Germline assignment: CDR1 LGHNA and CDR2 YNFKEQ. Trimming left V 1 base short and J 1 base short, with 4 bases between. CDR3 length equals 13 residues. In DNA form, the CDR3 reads TGTGCCAGCAGCCAAGGGCCGAACACTGAAGCTTTCTTT. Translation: CASSQGPNTEAFF.

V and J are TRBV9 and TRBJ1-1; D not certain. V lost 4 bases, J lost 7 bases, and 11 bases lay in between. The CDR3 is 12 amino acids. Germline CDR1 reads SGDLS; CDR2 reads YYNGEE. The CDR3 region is CASSPVRGEAFF. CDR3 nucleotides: TGTGCCAGCAGCCCTGTCCGGGGTGAAGCTTTCTTT. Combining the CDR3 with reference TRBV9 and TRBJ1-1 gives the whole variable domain DSGVTQTPKHLITATGQRVTLRCSPRSGDLSVYWYQQSLDQGLQFLIQYYNGEERAKGNILERFSAQQFPDLHSELNLSSLELGDSALYFCASSPVRGEAFFGQGTRLTVV.

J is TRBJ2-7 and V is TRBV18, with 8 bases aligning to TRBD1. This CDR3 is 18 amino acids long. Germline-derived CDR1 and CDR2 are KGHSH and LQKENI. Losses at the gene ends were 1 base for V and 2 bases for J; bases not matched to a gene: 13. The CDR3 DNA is TGTGCCAGCTCACCACTTCCTTTTGGACAGGGTCCCACCTACGAGCAGTACTTC. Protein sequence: CASSPLPFGQGPTYEQYF.

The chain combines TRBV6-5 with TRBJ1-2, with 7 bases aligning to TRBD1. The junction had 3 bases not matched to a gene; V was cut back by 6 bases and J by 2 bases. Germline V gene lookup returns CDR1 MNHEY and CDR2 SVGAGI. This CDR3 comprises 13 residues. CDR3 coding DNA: TGTGCCAGCAGACTACAGGGGAACTATGGCTACACCTTC. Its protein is CASRLQGNYGYTF.

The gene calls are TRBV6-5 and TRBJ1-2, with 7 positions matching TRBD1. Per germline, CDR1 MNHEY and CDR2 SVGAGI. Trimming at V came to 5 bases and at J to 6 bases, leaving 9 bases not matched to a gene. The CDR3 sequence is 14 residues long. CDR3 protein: CASSQYRGRDGYTF. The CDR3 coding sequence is TGTGCCAGCAGTCAATACAGGGGACGTGATGGCTACACCTTC.

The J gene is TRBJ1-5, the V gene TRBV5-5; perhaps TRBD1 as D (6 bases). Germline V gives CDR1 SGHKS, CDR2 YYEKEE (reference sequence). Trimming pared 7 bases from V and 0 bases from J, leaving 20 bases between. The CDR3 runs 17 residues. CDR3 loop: CASASGQTADSNQPQHF. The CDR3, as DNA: TGTGCCAGCGCCTCAGGACAGACAGCTGATAGCAATCAGCCCCAGCATTTT.

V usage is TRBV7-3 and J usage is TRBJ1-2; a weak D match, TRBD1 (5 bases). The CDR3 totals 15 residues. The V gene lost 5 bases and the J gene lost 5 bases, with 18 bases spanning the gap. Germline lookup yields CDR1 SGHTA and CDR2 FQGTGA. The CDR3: CASSPSGTANYGYTF. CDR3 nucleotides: TGTGCCAGCAGCCCATCCGGGACGGCGAATTATGGCTACACCTTC. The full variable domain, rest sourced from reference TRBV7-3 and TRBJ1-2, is GAGVSQTPSNKVTEKGKYVELRCDPISGHTALYWYRQSLGQGPEFLIYFQGTGAADDSGLPNDRFFAVRPEGSVSTLKIQRTERGDSAVYLCASSPSGTANYGYTFGSGTRLTVV.

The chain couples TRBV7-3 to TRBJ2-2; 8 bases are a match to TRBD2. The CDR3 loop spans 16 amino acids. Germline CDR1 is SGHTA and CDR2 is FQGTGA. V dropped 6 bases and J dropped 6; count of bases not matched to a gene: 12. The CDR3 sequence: CASSRLALAGSGELFF. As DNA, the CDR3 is TGTGCCAGCAGTCGTCTCGCGCTAGCGGGTTCCGGGGAGCTGTTTTTT.

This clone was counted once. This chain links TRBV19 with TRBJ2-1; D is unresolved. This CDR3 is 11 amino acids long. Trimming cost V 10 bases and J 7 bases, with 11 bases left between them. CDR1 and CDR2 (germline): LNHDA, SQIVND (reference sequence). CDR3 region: CATTGRNEQFF. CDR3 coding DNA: TGTGCCACCACTGGAAGGAATGAGCAGTTCTTC.

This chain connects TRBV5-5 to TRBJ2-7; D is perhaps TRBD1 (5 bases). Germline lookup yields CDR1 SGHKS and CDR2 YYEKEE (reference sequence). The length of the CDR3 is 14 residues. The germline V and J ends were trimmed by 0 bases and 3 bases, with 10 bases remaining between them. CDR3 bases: TGTGCCAGCAGCTTGGATGGCAGGGACTACGAGCAGTACTTC. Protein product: CASSLDGRDYEQYF. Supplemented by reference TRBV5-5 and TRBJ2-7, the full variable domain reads DAGVTQSPTHLIKTRGQQVTLRCSPISGHKSVSWYQQVLGQGPQFIFQYYEKEERGRGNFPDRFSARQFPNYSSELNVNALLLGDSALYLCASSLDGRDYEQYFGPGTRLTVT.

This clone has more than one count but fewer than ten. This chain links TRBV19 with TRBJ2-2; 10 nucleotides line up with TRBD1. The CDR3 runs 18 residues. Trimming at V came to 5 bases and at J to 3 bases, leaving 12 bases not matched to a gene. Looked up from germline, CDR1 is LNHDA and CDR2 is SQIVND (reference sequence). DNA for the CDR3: TGTGCCAGTAGTGTCCTGACCGGGACAGGGGTTTACACCGGGGAGCTGTTTTTT. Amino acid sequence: CASSVLTGTGVYTGELFF. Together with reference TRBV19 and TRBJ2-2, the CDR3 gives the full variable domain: DGGITQSPKYLFRKEGQNVTLSCEQNLNHDAMYWYRQDPGQGLRLIYYSQIVNDFQKGDIAEGYSVSREKKESFPLTVTSAQKNPTAFYLCASSVLTGTGVYTGELFFGEGSRLTVL.